This is a list of T cell receptor beta chains from one sample in a study of blood T cell repertoires in COVID-19. Sequencing used immunoSEQ multiplex PCR; TCRdb keeps in-frame clones, though not all of them. The data show approximately 340,000 clones, just over 90% seen once. The sample taken for sequencing was PBMCs or T cells enriched from blood (not recorded which). All receptors come from a middle-aged woman who had been exposed to COVID-19. The CDR3 runs from the conserved cysteine through the conserved F or W. The D gene is left open where the match is weak. The listing skips clone size in some rows; elsewhere it reads once, few, many or a size class.

d_gene,j_gene,abundance,v_gene,CDR3aa,CDR3nt
NA,TRBJ1-2,NA,TRBV5-1,CASSLDPANYGYTF,TGCGCCAGCAGCTTGGACCCGGCTAACTATGGCTACACCTTC
TRBD1,TRBJ1-4,once,TRBV29-1,CSVGQGATNEKLFF,TGCAGCGTGGGACAGGGTGCAACTAATGAAAAACTGTTTTTT
TRBD1,TRBJ1-6,few,TRBV6-5,CAADPGQENSPLHF,TGTGCCGCTGACCCGGGACAGGAAAATTCACCCCTCCACTTT
TRBD2,TRBJ2-2,NA,TRBV6-6,CASSWTSETGELFF,TGTGCCAGCAGTTGGACTAGCGAGACCGGGGAGCTGTTTTTT
NA,TRBJ2-3,NA,TRBV5-4,CATRGADFTDTQYF,TGTGCCACCCGCGGGGCGGATTTCACAGATACGCAGTATTTT
TRBD1,TRBJ1-2,NA,TRBV6-5,CASRRTGGNGYTF,TGTGCCAGCAGGCGTACAGGGGGCAATGGCTACACCTTC
NA,TRBJ1-1,once,TRBV14,CASSLQGFRNTEAFF,TGTGCCAGCAGCCTTCAGGGCTTCAGGAACACTGAAGCTTTCTTT
NA,TRBJ2-7,once,TRBV19,CASSPSGGTTYEQYF,TGTGCCAGTAGTCCTTCCGGAGGGACGACCTACGAGCAGTACTTC
NA,TRBJ2-7,once,TRBV12-3/TRBV12-4,CASRNRSSYEQYF,TGTGCCAGCAGGAACAGGTCATCCTACGAGCAGTACTTC
TRBD1,TRBJ2-1,NA,TRBV4-3,CASSQSPQGANEQFF,TGCGCCAGCAGCCAATCCCCTCAGGGGGCCAATGAGCAGTTCTTC
TRBD1,TRBJ1-6,NA,TRBV7-3,CASSLQGANSPLHF,TGTGCCAGCAGCTTACAGGGGGCTAATTCACCCCTCCACTTT
TRBD1,TRBJ2-2,NA,TRBV11-2,CASSRQGLGTGELFF,TGTGCCAGCAGCCGACAGGGGCTGGGCACCGGGGAGCTGTTTTTT
NA,TRBJ1-5,few,TRBV7-9,CASSLVGSNQPQHF,TGTGCCAGCAGCTTAGTCGGGAGCAATCAGCCCCAGCATTTT
NA,TRBJ2-5,NA,TRBV5-4,CASSKPGAQETQYF,TGTGCCAGCAGCAAACCTGGGGCCCAAGAGACCCAGTACTTC
NA,TRBJ1-6,NA,TRBV7-3,CASRTSNTYNSPLHF,TGTGCCAGCAGGACTTCTAACACCTATAATTCACCCCTCCACTTT
TRBD1,TRBJ2-3,NA,TRBV18,CASSPGTGVDTQYF,TGTGCCAGCTCACCCGGGACAGGGGTGGATACGCAGTATTTT
TRBD1,TRBJ1-1,NA,TRBV18,CASSPELGQGAGEAFF,TGTGCCAGCTCACCAGAACTGGGACAGGGGGCAGGTGAAGCTTTCTTT
NA,TRBJ2-1,many,TRBV12-5,CASGLTREQFF,TGTGCTAGTGGTTTGACCCGGGAGCAGTTCTTC
NA,TRBJ2-7,few,TRBV2,CATGTTNYEQYF,TGTGCCACCGGGACAACTAACTACGAGCAGTACTTC
NA,TRBJ2-3,NA,TRBV3-1/TRBV3-2,CASSHRRGATDTQYF,TGTGCCAGCAGCCACAGGCGGGGAGCCACAGATACGCAGTATTTT
NA,TRBJ1-2,NA,TRBV13,CASSSDSNFPRGYGYTF,TGTGCCAGCAGCTCCGACTCCAATTTCCCTAGAGGCTATGGCTACACCTTC
TRBD1,TRBJ1-6,few,TRBV7-2,CASSTGTGGISPLHF,TGTGCCAGCAGCACCGGGACAGGGGGCATTTCACCCCTCCACTTT
TRBD1,TRBJ2-7,NA,TRBV2,CASSDPGQGPYEQYF,TGTGCCAGCAGCGATCCGGGACAGGGGCCCTACGAGCAGTACTTC
TRBD2,TRBJ2-2,NA,TRBV3-1/TRBV3-2,CASSLQGRDPGGELFF,TGTGCCAGCAGCCTCCAAGGGAGGGACCCGGGCGGGGAGCTGTTTTTT